The clone carrying this T cell receptor (beta chain) came up a few times. Its target is not known. V gave up 2 bases and J gave up 2 bases; unmatched junction bases: 5. The CDR3 contains 16 residues. The germline CDR1 and CDR2 sequences are SGHVS and FQNEAQ. Expressed TCRB transcripts got sequenced, as all isolated RNA was reverse transcribed. The protocol was immunoSEQ multiplex PCR, while the TCRdb copy is restricted to in-frame clones and leaves out a portion. The sample has approximately 140,000 clones, nearly 50% seen once. This entry belongs to a study of beta chain features in type 1 diabetes. Study observations and caveats: PCR might favor shorter templates, equally in patients and controls. TCRB rearrangement may or may not be influenced by HLA type; here this remained unresolved. Reads derived from cDNA could over-represent cells showing high TCR expression. The naive, central memory and Treg TCRB repertoires showed an apparent similarity that was greater among patients than among healthy donors.

The sample comprised Tregs from blood. The rearrangement links TRBV7-8 to TRBJ1-2; 10 nucleotides align to TRBD1. The sequence was collected from a man aged 18-30 years in good health. The CDR3 region has the DNA TGTGCCAGCAGCTTAAGGGGGGGACAGGGGAACTATGGCTACACCTTC. This gives the protein CASSLRGGQGNYGYTF.